Listed below are T cell receptor beta chains from one sample, sequenced in a study of Graves' ophthalmopathy and Graves' hyperthyroidism. One entry per CDR3 protein, called by TCRdb with MiXCR from the multiplex PCR reads. The table lists approximately 160,000 distinct CDR3 sequences, just under 40% of them singletons. The sequenced sample consisted of peripheral blood. The receptors stem from a man aged 25 to 40 with Graves' ophthalmopathy. The CDR3 runs from the conserved cysteine through the conserved F or W. D genes are given only for firm matches. Only part of the rows carry a size: once, few, many, or a class if the clone is expanded.

V: TRBV6-5
D: .
J: TRBJ2-7
size: few
DNA: TGTGCCAGCAGTTACTCGGGGCTCGAGCAGTACTTC
CDR3: CASSYSGLEQYF

V: TRBV12-5
D: TRBD1
J: TRBJ2-7
size: many
DNA: TGTGCTAGTGCCCCTGGGACAGTCACCTACGAGCAGTACTTC
CDR3: CASAPGTVTYEQYF

V: TRBV12-3/TRBV12-4
D: TRBD1
J: TRBJ1-2
size: many
DNA: TGTGCCAGCAGTTTGGGGACAGCTATTGACTATGGCTACACCTTC
CDR3: CASSLGTAIDYGYTF

V: TRBV19
D: .
J: TRBJ1-1
size: .
DNA: TGTGCGACATCTGCCTACACTGAAGCTTTCTTT
CDR3: CATSAYTEAFF

V: TRBV5-6
D: .
J: TRBJ1-5
size: many
DNA: TGTGCCAGCAGCTTGGGGTTTTATAGCAATCAGCCCCAGCATTTT
CDR3: CASSLGFYSNQPQHF

V: TRBV6-5
D: TRBD1
J: TRBJ2-7
size: few
DNA: TGTGCCAGCAGTTACTCGAGTCCCGGGACAGGGAGGTACGAGCAGTACTTC
CDR3: CASSYSSPGTGRYEQYF

V: TRBV11-2
D: .
J: TRBJ1-2
size: few
DNA: TGTGCCAGCAGCAAGTGGGAGCTGGGGCAGGGGCCTAACTATGGCTACACCTTC
CDR3: CASSKWELGQGPNYGYTF

V: TRBV7-2
D: TRBD1
J: TRBJ2-2
size: many
DNA: TGTGCCAGCAGCGACTATGGAGGGACAGGGCCCGCCGGGGAGCTGTTTTTT
CDR3: CASSDYGGTGPAGELFF

V: TRBV5-1
D: TRBD1
J: TRBJ1-1
size: many
DNA: TGCGCCAGCAGCTACCGGACAGGGGGTACCATGAACACTGAAGCTTTCTTT
CDR3: CASSYRTGGTMNTEAFF

V: TRBV6-2/TRBV6-3
D: TRBD2
J: TRBJ2-2
size: many
DNA: TGTGCCAGCAGTCCGACTAGCGGGAAGGGGAACACCGGGGAGCTGTTTTTT
CDR3: CASSPTSGKGNTGELFF

V: TRBV6-5
D: TRBD2
J: TRBJ2-7
size: many
DNA: TGTGCCAGCAGTTACAGCCTAGCGGGAGGATACGAGCAGTACTTC
CDR3: CASSYSLAGGYEQYF

V: TRBV11-1
D: .
J: TRBJ2-5
size: many
DNA: TGTGCCAGCAGCTTTGACTCGGAAGAGACCCAGTACTTC
CDR3: CASSFDSEETQYF

V: TRBV19
D: TRBD1
J: TRBJ2-7
size: .
DNA: TGTGCCAGTAGTACCCCAGGGACAGCCTACGAGCAGTACTTC
CDR3: CASSTPGTAYEQYF

V: TRBV11-2
D: TRBD1
J: TRBJ2-3
size: .
DNA: TGTGCCAGCAGCCCCCGGGACAGGGCGAGAGATACGCAGTATTTT
CDR3: CASSPRDRARDTQYF

V: TRBV6-2/TRBV6-3
D: .
J: TRBJ1-5
size: .
DNA: TGTGCCAGCAGTTATTCGGTCCAGGGGCAGCCCCAGCATTTT
CDR3: CASSYSVQGQPQHF

V: TRBV6-1
D: .
J: TRBJ1-5
size: .
DNA: TGTGCCAGCAGTCTAAGGACAGATCAGCCCCAGCATTTT
CDR3: CASSLRTDQPQHF

V: TRBV28
D: TRBD2
J: TRBJ2-7
size: .
DNA: TGTGCCAGCAGTTTATCCCAGCGGGGCTCCTACGAGCAGTACTTC
CDR3: CASSLSQRGSYEQYF

V: TRBV15
D: .
J: TRBJ1-1
size: .
DNA: TGTGCCACCAGCCTTCTCGGGGCTGAAGCTTTCTTT
CDR3: CATSLLGAEAFF

V: TRBV28
D: TRBD2
J: TRBJ2-7
size: .
DNA: TGTGCCAGCAGTTCACTCACGGGACTAGAGGAGCAGTACTTC
CDR3: CASSSLTGLEEQYF

V: TRBV12-3/TRBV12-4
D: TRBD1
J: TRBJ2-7
size: few
DNA: TGTGCCAGCAGTTTAAAAGGGGGACAGGGTACCTACGAGCAGTACTTC
CDR3: CASSLKGGQGTYEQYF

V: TRBV28
D: TRBD1
J: TRBJ2-5
size: .
DNA: TGTGCCAGCAGTTATGGACAGGATAATTTACAAGAGACCCAGTACTTC
CDR3: CASSYGQDNLQETQYF

V: TRBV28
D: TRBD1
J: TRBJ2-7
size: .
DNA: TGTGCCAGCAGTACAGGACAGGGTTACTCCTACGAGCAGTACTTC
CDR3: CASSTGQGYSYEQYF

V: TRBV20-1
D: .
J: TRBJ2-7
size: few
DNA: TGCAGTGCTAGAGATTCGTACGAGCAGTACTTC
CDR3: CSARDSYEQYF